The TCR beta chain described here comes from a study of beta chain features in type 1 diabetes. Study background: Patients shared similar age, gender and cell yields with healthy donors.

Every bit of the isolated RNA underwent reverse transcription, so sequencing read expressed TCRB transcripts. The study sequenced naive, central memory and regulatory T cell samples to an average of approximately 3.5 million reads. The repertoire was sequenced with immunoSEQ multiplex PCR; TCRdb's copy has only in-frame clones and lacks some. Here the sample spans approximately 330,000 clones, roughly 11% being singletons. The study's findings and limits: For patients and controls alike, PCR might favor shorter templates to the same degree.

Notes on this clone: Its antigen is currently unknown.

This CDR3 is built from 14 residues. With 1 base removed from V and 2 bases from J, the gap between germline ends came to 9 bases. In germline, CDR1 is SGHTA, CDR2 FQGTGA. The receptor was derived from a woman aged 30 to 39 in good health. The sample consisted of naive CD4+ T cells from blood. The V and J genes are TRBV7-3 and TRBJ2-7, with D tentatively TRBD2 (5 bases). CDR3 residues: CASSLMAGPYEQYF. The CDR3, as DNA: TGTGCCAGCAGCTTAATGGCGGGTCCCTACGAGCAGTACTTC.